The present T cell receptor beta chain was sequenced within a study of Graves' ophthalmopathy and Graves' hyperthyroidism. Study-wide results and limits: Most thyroid clonotypes expanded beyond 0.001 frequency were also found in blood. Ophthalmopathy progression was predicted by the model at less than 71% sensitivity and roughly 72% specificity.

This clonotype was observed many times. What it binds is unknown. Cases classed as stable hyperthyroidism had no ophthalmopathy within 18 months of follow-up. Hyperthyroidism patients had new diagnoses, durations under 2 months, and ages of 18 to 65. The authors amplified TCR beta CDR3 regions, and they did so from RNA transcripts for repertoire sequencing. First-round RT-PCR relied on HTBI primers, and a second-round multiplex PCR came next. TCRdb reanalysed the multiplex PCR reads using MiXCR and keeps one entry per CDR3 protein. The table has about 420,000 distinct CDR3 sequences, around 21% seen once. The sequence was obtained from a woman aged 18-30 years with stable Graves' hyperthyroidism. The specimen was peripheral blood.

The CDR3 loop reads CASSDSGRAIETQYF. CDR3 bases: TGTGCCAGCAGCGATAGCGGGAGGGCCATAGAGACCCAGTACTTC. This rearrangement joins TRBV2 to TRBJ2-5, with 11 bases matching TRBD2. Germline V gene sequence: CDR1 SNHLY, CDR2 FYNNEI. Unmatched junction bases numbered 7, after V lost 6 bases and J lost 4 bases. The CDR3 runs 15 residues. The entire variable domain, with the rest obtained from reference TRBV2 and TRBJ2-5, is as follows: EPEVTQTPSHQVTQMGQEVILRCVPISNHLYFYWYRQILGQKVEFLVSFYNNEISEKSEIFDDQFSVERPDGSNFTLKIRSTKLEDSAMYFCASSDSGRAIETQYFGPGTRLLVL.